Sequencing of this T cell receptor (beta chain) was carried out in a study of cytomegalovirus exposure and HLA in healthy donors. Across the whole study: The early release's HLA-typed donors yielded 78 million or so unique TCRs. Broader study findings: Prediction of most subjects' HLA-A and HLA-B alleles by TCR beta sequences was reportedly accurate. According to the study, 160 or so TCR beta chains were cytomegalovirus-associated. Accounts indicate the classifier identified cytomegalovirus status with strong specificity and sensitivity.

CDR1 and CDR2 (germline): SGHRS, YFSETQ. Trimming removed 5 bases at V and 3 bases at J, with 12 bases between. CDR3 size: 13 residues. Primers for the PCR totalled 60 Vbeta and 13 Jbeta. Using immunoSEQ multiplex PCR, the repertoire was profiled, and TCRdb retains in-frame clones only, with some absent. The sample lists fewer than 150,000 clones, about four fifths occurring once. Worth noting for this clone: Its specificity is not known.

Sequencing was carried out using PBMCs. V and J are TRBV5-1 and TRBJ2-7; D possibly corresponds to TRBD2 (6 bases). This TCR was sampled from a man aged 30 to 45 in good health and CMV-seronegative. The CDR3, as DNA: TGCGCCAGCAGTCAAGGAGGGGTCTACGAGCAGTACTTC. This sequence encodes CASSQGGVYEQYF.